A selection of T cell receptor beta chains follows, all from one sample in a study of blood T cell repertoires in COVID-19. Method: immunoSEQ multiplex PCR; TCRdb's copy keeps in-frame clones and lacks some. The data show 50,000 to 55,000 clones, 87% seen once. Source material: peripheral blood. Receptors originate from a man aged 45-60 years with acute or convalescent COVID-19. The conserved cysteine and the conserved F or W are not part of the CDR3 here. The D gene is left open where the match is weak. Clone sizes are given selectively: once, few, many, or a class where the clone is expanded.

d_gene	v_gene	abundance	j_gene	CDR3aa
.	TRBV30	.	TRBJ2-7	AWRTGGPIYEQY
.	TRBV20-1	.	TRBJ1-1	SGGGYTEAF
.	TRBV4-1	.	TRBJ1-1	ASSQDAMNTEAF
.	TRBV9	.	TRBJ2-1	ASSKSTGSYNEQF
.	TRBV3-1/TRBV3-2	.	TRBJ2-7	ASSQVPATEQY
.	TRBV7-3	.	TRBJ1-5	ASSDSGNQPQH
.	TRBV20-1	once	TRBJ2-5	SARDAETQY
.	TRBV10-3	once	TRBJ1-2	AISGAQNGYT
TRBD1	TRBV6-4	.	TRBJ1-1	ADREFFTEAF
TRBD1	TRBV5-3	once	TRBJ1-5	ARSLQRTGDNQPQH
TRBD2	TRBV15	.	TRBJ2-1	ATSRKLAGGNEQF
TRBD2	TRBV19	.	TRBJ2-1	ASSIDFQGTSGRAVF
.	TRBV6-2/TRBV6-3	.	TRBJ2-7	ASSYSPGEGNYEQY
.	TRBV7-6	once	TRBJ2-5	ASSDQETQY
.	TRBV29-1	.	TRBJ1-2	SVEVGRTNYGYT
.	TRBV9	.	TRBJ1-6	ASSTLKGGDPNSPLH
.	TRBV4-1	.	TRBJ2-5	ASSQRDQETQY
.	TRBV6-5	.	TRBJ2-7	ASSYRRTVGEQY
TRBD2	TRBV5-6	.	TRBJ2-2	ASSLARRGFPYSGELF
TRBD1	TRBV18	.	TRBJ1-2	ASSPTGGAVGYT
TRBD1	TRBV6-1	few	TRBJ1-2	ASSEVGQRDGYT
TRBD2	TRBV30	.	TRBJ2-1	AWGEGRYNEQF
TRBD1	TRBV29-1	.	TRBJ1-2	SVKQGADYGYT
.	TRBV5-1	.	TRBJ2-3	ASSLALRLGTDTQY
TRBD2	TRBV19	.	TRBJ2-4	ASSLAGGHAENIQY
TRBD2	TRBV6-2/TRBV6-3	once	TRBJ2-5	ASSYSSGGPETQY
.	TRBV7-8	few	TRBJ1-3	ASSFGGYSGNTIY
TRBD1	TRBV7-9	.	TRBJ2-6	ASRATGSLSGANVLT
.	TRBV12-5	few	TRBJ1-2	ASGSSTSGDYGYT
TRBD1	TRBV9	.	TRBJ2-6	ASSNRDRGVSGANVLT
TRBD2	TRBV19	.	TRBJ2-7	ASSLGLAASYEQY
.	TRBV6-5	.	TRBJ1-1	ASSPNRDTEAF
TRBD2	TRBV7-9	.	TRBJ2-7	ASSLAGGPHEQY
TRBD1	TRBV11-2	.	TRBJ2-2	ASRTGGIGELF
.	TRBV2	.	TRBJ1-4	ASSESGGYNEKLF
TRBD1	TRBV7-2	.	TRBJ2-7	ASSLAGQGFEQY
.	TRBV7-9	.	TRBJ2-5	ASSLGQGGKETQY
.	TRBV3-1/TRBV3-2	.	TRBJ2-2	ASRPYDRGTGELF
TRBD1	TRBV18	.	TRBJ1-4	ASSAAGTAYNEKLF
.	TRBV6-5	.	TRBJ1-2	ASSYSGRGTPD
TRBD1	TRBV4-2	.	TRBJ1-2	ASSQGQLGDYGYT
TRBD2	TRBV3-1/TRBV3-2	.	TRBJ2-7	ASSQREGHEQY
TRBD1	TRBV5-1	.	TRBJ2-2	ASSTWITGAAGELF
.	TRBV28	.	TRBJ1-2	ASSSNWGGPGHGYGYT
.	TRBV15	.	TRBJ2-7	ATSRLAKRRYGSYEQY
.	TRBV27	.	TRBJ2-1	ASSSDRFNEQF
.	TRBV29-1	.	TRBJ1-2	SVAGGGYT
TRBD1	TRBV25-1	.	TRBJ1-1	ASSRTQGSAF
.	TRBV6-5	.	TRBJ1-1	ASSYLVRGADTEAF
.	TRBV6-5	few	TRBJ1-5	ASSRYSNQPQH
.	TRBV19	.	TRBJ2-7	ASSPRLASLYEQY
TRBD2	TRBV19	.	TRBJ2-2	ASGTSDTGELF
TRBD1	TRBV5-1	.	TRBJ2-2	ASSLGQGANTGELF
.	TRBV19	once	TRBJ1-5	ASSIWDTNQPQH
.	TRBV28	once	TRBJ1-5	ASSLSGSYQPQH
.	TRBV4-1	.	TRBJ2-1	ASSPRGGQRYNEQF
TRBD1	TRBV27	.	TRBJ1-2	ASSLSGQGRPFDYGYT
TRBD1	TRBV5-1	.	TRBJ2-2	ASSLPRDRNTGELF
TRBD1	TRBV18	once	TRBJ2-3	ASSPPGQGWPDTDTQY
TRBD1	TRBV14	.	TRBJ2-7	ASSLGTGFPEQY